This T cell receptor (beta chain) was recovered during a study of cytomegalovirus exposure and HLA in healthy donors. In the study overall: Ancestry clustering placed about four fifths of a few hundred genotyped donors in the Caucasian-associated cluster. Findings and caveats of the study: Later analysis suggested links between common viral pathogens and several top significant clusters. An analysis that was carried out later associated fewer than 20,000 TCR beta sequences with HLA alleles at 0.05 false discovery rate.

A word on this clone: What it recognizes is unknown.

Primers for the PCR totalled 60 Vbeta and 13 Jbeta. Method: immunoSEQ multiplex PCR; TCRdb's copy keeps in-frame clones and lacks some. This repertoire shows 160,000 or so clones, less than 90% found once; its top ten account for nearly 2%. The germline V gene has CDR1 SNHLY and CDR2 FYNNEI. The CDR3 contains 12 residues. The V end was cut by 0 bases, the J end by 9 bases, with 8 bases between. The TCR was taken from a woman between 18 and 29 years old in good health and CMV-seronegative. The chain recombines TRBV2 with TRBJ1-1; D remains unclear. Material: PBMCs. Written as DNA, the CDR3 is TGTGCCAGCAGTGAAGCGTCAGGTAAAGCTTTCTTT. Translation gives CASSEASGKAFF.